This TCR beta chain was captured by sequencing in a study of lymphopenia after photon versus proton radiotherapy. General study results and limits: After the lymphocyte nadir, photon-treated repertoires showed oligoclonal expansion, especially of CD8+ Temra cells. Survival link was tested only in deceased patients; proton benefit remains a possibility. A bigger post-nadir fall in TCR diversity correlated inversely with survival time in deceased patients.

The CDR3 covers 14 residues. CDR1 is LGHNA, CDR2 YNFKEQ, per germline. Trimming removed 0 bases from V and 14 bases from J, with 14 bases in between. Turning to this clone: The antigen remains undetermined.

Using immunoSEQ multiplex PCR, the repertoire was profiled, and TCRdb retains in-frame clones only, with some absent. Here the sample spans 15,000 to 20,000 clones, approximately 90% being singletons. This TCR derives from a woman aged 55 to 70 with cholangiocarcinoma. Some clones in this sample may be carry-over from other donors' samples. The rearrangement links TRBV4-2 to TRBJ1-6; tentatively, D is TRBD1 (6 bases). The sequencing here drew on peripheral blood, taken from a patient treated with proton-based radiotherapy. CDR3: CASSQERGQGALHF. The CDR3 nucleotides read TGTGCCAGCAGCCAAGAAAGGGGACAAGGAGCCCTCCACTTT.